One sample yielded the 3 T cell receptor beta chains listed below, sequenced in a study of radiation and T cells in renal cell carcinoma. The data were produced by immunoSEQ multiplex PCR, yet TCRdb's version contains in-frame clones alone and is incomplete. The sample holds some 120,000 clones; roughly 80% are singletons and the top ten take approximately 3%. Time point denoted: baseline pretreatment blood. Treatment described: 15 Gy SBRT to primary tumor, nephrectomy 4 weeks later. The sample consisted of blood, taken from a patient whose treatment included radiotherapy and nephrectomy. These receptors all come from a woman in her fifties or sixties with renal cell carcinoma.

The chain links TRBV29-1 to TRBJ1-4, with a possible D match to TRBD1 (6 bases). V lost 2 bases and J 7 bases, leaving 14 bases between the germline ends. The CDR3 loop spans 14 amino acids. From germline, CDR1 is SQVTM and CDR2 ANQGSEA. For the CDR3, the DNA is TGCAGCGTTGAAACGTCAGGGGACCTTGAAAAACTGTTTTTT. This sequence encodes CSVETSGDLEKLFF.

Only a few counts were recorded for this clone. CDR3 coding DNA: TGTGCCAGTAGCGGGACAGGGGGCCGCCAGCCCCAGCATTTT. Translated, it gives CASSGTGGRQPQHF. The rearrangement uses TRBV19 and TRBJ1-5, with TRBD1 matching 12 bases. With 6 bases clipped from V and 7 bases from J, the junction kept 4 bases outside the gene matches. The CDR3 consists of 14 residues. Germline V gene lookup returns CDR1 LNHDA and CDR2 SQIVND (reference sequence).

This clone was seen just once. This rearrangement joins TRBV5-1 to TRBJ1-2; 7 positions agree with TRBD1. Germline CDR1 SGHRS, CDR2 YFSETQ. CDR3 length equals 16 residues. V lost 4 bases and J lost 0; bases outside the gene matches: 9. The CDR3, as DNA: TGCGCCAGCAGCGCGGTACGGGGGACAGCTAACTATGGCTACACCTTC. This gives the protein CASSAVRGTANYGYTF.